This TCR beta chain is from a study of cytomegalovirus exposure and HLA in healthy donors. PCR used 60 Vbeta primers and 13 Jbeta primers. Sequencing used immunoSEQ multiplex PCR; TCRdb keeps in-frame clones, though not all of them. The data contain 100,000 to 150,000 clones, 75% to 85% of them seen just once; the ten biggest clones take up approximately 2%. CDR3 length equals 20 residues. The V gene lost 1 base and the J gene lost 4 bases, with 32 bases spanning the gap. CDR1 GTSNPN and CDR2 SVGIG come from the germline V gene (reference sequence). Sequenced: PBMCs. The clonotype comes from a female donor in good health and CMV-seropositive. The chain combines TRBV30 with TRBJ2-7, with a possible D match to TRBD2 (5 bases). DNA for the CDR3: TGTGCCTGGAGTGCCACGGGGTGGGTGCTCCCCCGGGCACGCGGTTACGAGCAGTACTTC. Translation: CAWSATGWVLPRARGYEQYF. The variable domain in full, completed from reference TRBV30 and TRBJ2-7, reads SQTIHQWPATLVQPVGSPLSLECTVEGTSNPNLYWYRQAAGRGLQLLFYSVGIGQISSEVPQNLSASRPQDRQFILSSKKLLLSDSGFYLCAWSATGWVLPRARGYEQYFGPGTRLTVT.